This entry lists 22 T cell receptor beta chains sequenced from one sample in a study of post-analysis software for immune sequencing data. The TCR beta cDNA libraries contained unique molecular identifiers. TCRdb recomputed calls from the PCR reads with MiXCR, one row per CDR3 protein. The sample lists roughly 580,000 distinct CDR3 sequences; roughly 45% were seen once. Study results and caveats: Among about 5 TRBV segments more frequent in patients than controls were TRBV5-6, TRBV5-1 and TRBV20-1.

No cognate antigen is known for these TCRs. The sample comprised blood. The receptors shown here come from a girl aged 10 to 17 with multiple sclerosis.

This clonotype was seen only a few times. This CDR3 is CSAKGTGVGSGNTEAFF. DNA for the CDR3: TGCAGTGCTAAAGGGACAGGGGTTGGATCTGGGAACACTGAAGCTTTCTTT. The chain couples TRBV20-1 to TRBJ1-1; 10 nucleotides match TRBD1. The junction had 12 bases not matched to a gene; V was cut back by 4 bases and J by 1 base. This CDR3 is 17 amino acids long. Germline V CDR1 and CDR2: DFQATT, SNEGSKA (reference sequence).

This clonotype was detected a few times. The chain has TRBV20-1 and TRBJ2-1, with 9 positions matching TRBD1. Germline values: CDR1 DFQATT, CDR2 SNEGSKA (reference sequence). The CDR3 runs to 14 residues. After removal of 6 bases from V and 0 bases from J, the junction contained 3 bases not matched to a gene. CDR3 sequence (DNA): TGCAGTGCGACAGGGGGAAGCTCCTACAATGAGCAGTTCTTC. Its translation is CSATGGSSYNEQFF.

This clonotype showed up just a few times. V usage is TRBV7-9 and J usage is TRBJ2-3, with D maybe TRBD2 (6 bases). Germline V gene data show CDR1 as SEHNR and CDR2 as FQNEAQ (reference sequence). CDR3 length equals 15 residues. Deletions cut 2 bases from V and 0 bases from J, with 9 bases between. The CDR3 loop reads CASSLMRGSTDTQYF. The DNA of the CDR3 is TGTGCCAGCAGCTTAATGCGGGGTAGCACAGATACGCAGTATTTT.

The rearrangement uses TRBV11-2 and TRBJ2-3; D unclear. V was trimmed by 0 bases and J by 2 bases, leaving 12 bases between them. This CDR3 has 16 residues. The V gene's germline CDR1 is SGHAT and CDR2 FQNNGV. The CDR3 region has the DNA TGTGCCAGCAGCTTAGATGGCCAGACCTACACAGATACGCAGTATTTT. Protein product: CASSLDGQTYTDTQYF.

The rearrangement uses TRBV20-1 and TRBJ2-1, with 8 bases fitting TRBD1. CDR1 and CDR2 (germline): DFQATT, SNEGSKA (reference sequence). After removal of 1 base from V and 15 bases from J, the junction contained 5 bases not matched to a gene. The CDR3 has 11 amino acids. CDR3 amino acids: CSARALTGGFF. CDR3 nucleotide sequence: TGCAGTGCTAGAGCTCTAACAGGGGGGTTCTTC.

This clonotype appeared a few times. V is TRBV7-6 and J is TRBJ2-6; TRBD1 might be the D (6 bases). The CDR3 has 15 amino acids. With 8 bases removed from V and 2 bases from J, the gap between germline ends came to 13 bases. The germline gives CDR1 SGHVS, CDR2 FNYEAQ. The CDR3 bases are TGTGCCAGCGGCAAACAGGGTACTGGGGCCAACGTCCTGACTTTC. Amino acids: CASGKQGTGANVLTF.

A few counts support this clonotype. The chain links TRBV4-1 to TRBJ1-1, with 8 nucleotides matching TRBD1. This CDR3 region has 17 residues. Trimming took 1 base from V and 4 from J; bases not matched to a gene: 11. Looked up from germline, CDR1 is MGHRA and CDR2 is YSYEKL. CDR3 residues: CASSQGFQGARGTEAFF. The CDR3 coding sequence is TGCGCCAGCAGCCAAGGTTTCCAGGGGGCGAGGGGCACTGAAGCTTTCTTT.

This clonotype was seen only once. Its ends do not fully match the called genes, so a read error is possible. The chain has TRBV12-3 or TRBV12-4 and TRBJ2-3, with 9 bases lining up with TRBD2. This CDR3 spans 15 amino acids. This CDR3 reads CTSSLLAGFTDTQYF. The DNA of the CDR3 is TGTACCAGCAGTCTCCTAGCGGGATTCACAGATACGCAGTATTTT.

The chain carries TRBV20-1 and TRBJ2-1; 8 bases match TRBD2. The CDR3 extends over 16 amino acids. Germline V CDR1 and CDR2: DFQATT, SNEGSKA (reference sequence). After removal of 0 bases from V and 8 bases from J, the junction contained 12 bases not matched to a gene. CDR3 sequence: CSARDTFRGRRYEQFF. In nucleotides, the CDR3 is TGCAGTGCTAGAGATACGTTCCGCGGGAGGCGCTATGAGCAGTTCTTC.

This chain links TRBV18 with TRBJ2-5; TRBD2 matches at 8 bases. Per the germline V gene, CDR1 is KGHSH and CDR2 is LQKENI. The V gene end was trimmed by 4 bases and the J gene end by 5 bases; junction bases not matched to a gene: 9. The CDR3 sequence is 15 residues long. The CDR3 loop is CASSRRAGERETQYF. The DNA of the CDR3 is TGTGCCAGCTCACGCCGAGCGGGGGAACGGGAGACCCAGTACTTC.

This clonotype was seen a few times. J is TRBJ1-2 and V is TRBV29-1; a possible D gene is TRBD1 (6 bases). Per the germline V gene, CDR1 is SQVTM and CDR2 is ANQGSEA. The V and J ends lost 4 bases and 1 base respectively, with 16 bases between them. The CDR3 spans 15 residues. The CDR3 DNA follows: TGCAGCGTTGTTGCTACAGGGTGGTTTAACTATGGCTACACCTTC. Translation: CSVVATGWFNYGYTF. The full variable domain, its missing parts supplied by reference TRBV29-1 and TRBJ1-2, is SAVISQKPSRDICQRGTSLTIQCQVDSQVTMMFWYRQQPGQSLTLIATANQGSEATYESGFVIDKFPISRPNLTFSTLTVSNMSPEDSSIYLCSVVATGWFNYGYTFGSGTRLTVV.

In regard to this clonotype: At one of its ends the junction is not consistent with the germline gene, which may arise from a read error. The V and J genes are TRBV7-8 and TRBJ2-7; the D is unclear. The CDR3 has 14 amino acids. Germline-derived CDR1 and CDR2 are SGHVS and FQNEAQ. This CDR3 is CAGSLAPFPYEQYF. CDR3 bases: TGTGCCGGCAGCTTAGCCCCGTTCCCCTACGAGCAGTACTTC. Variable domain in full (rest from reference TRBV7-8 and TRBJ2-7): GAGVSQSPRYKVAKRGQDVALRCDPISGHVSLFWYQQALGQGPEFLTYFQNEAQLDKSGLPSDRFFAERPEGSVSTLKIQRTQQEDSAVYLCAGSLAPFPYEQYFGPGTRLTVT.

This sequence joins TRBV5-1 and TRBJ2-1; D remains unclear. V was clipped by 0 bases and J by 11 bases, with 0 bases between them. Germline CDR1 SGHRS, CDR2 YFSETQ. CDR3 length equals 9 residues. CDR3 loop: CASSLEQFF. CDR3 sequence (DNA): TGCGCCAGCAGCTTGGAGCAGTTCTTC.

V and J are TRBV6-2 or TRBV6-3 and TRBJ2-4; D remains ambiguous. The CDR3 consists of 13 residues. Germline lookup yields CDR1 MNHEY and CDR2 SVGEGT. V was trimmed by 2 bases and J by 4 bases, leaving 6 bases between them. The CDR3 DNA follows: TGTGCCAGCAGTTACAACGGAAAAAACATTCAGTACTTC. Translated, it gives CASSYNGKNIQYF.

The rearrangement uses TRBV29-1 and TRBJ2-1; 9 bases line up with TRBD1. This CDR3 comprises 14 residues. V gave up 2 bases and J gave up 5 bases; unmatched junction bases: 4. The V gene's germline CDR1 is SQVTM and CDR2 ANQGSEA. The CDR3 nucleotides are TGCAGCGTTGAACGGGGACAGGGTAACAATGAGCAGTTCTTC. It translates to CSVERGQGNNEQFF.

This clonotype was seen ten or more times. The V gene is TRBV5-6, the J gene TRBJ2-7, with D possibly TRBD1 on 6 matching bases. V was cut by 0 bases and J by 6 bases, with 10 bases left in between. CDR1 is SGHDT and CDR2 is YYEEEE in the germline V gene. The CDR3 runs to 13 residues. In DNA form, the CDR3 reads TGTGCCAGCAGCTTGGACAGGGATCGCGAGCAGTACTTC. Protein sequence: CASSLDRDREQYF. Complete variable domain (other parts from reference TRBV5-6 and TRBJ2-7): DAGVTQSPTHLIKTRGQQVTLRCSPKSGHDTVSWYQQALGQGPQFIFQYYEEEERQRGNFPDRFSGHQFPNYSSELNVNALLLGDSALYLCASSLDRDREQYFGPGTRLTVT.

This clonotype appeared a few times. The genes are TRBV12-3 or TRBV12-4 and TRBJ1-2; 10 bases line up with TRBD1. Trimming removed 3 bases from V and 3 bases from J; junction bases left unmatched: 19. The CDR3 loop spans 20 amino acids. As DNA, the CDR3 is TGTGCCAGCAGTTTCTATTCGACGGCTCCGGACAGGGGGTCGTACTATGGCTACACCTTC. Translated, it gives CASSFYSTAPDRGSYYGYTF.

This clonotype was counted only a few times. One junction end disagrees with the germline gene, perhaps due to a read error. V usage is TRBV3-1 and J usage is TRBJ2-5; D remains ambiguous. The CDR3 is 12 amino acids. The V gene's germline CDR1 is LGHDT and CDR2 YNNKEL (reference sequence). The CDR3 loop is CASSQGQGTQYF. CDR3 nucleotides: TGTGCCAGCAGCCAAGGTCAAGGGACCCAGTACTTC.

Note on this clonotype: An end of the junction differs from the germline gene, which may be a read error. The chain is built from TRBV28 and TRBJ2-1; D is unresolved. The germline gives CDR1 MDHEN, CDR2 SYDVKM. The CDR3 spans 11 residues. The CDR3 is CASIRYNEQFF. The CDR3 DNA sequence: TGTGCCAGCATCCGGTACAATGAACAGTTCTTC.

This clonotype was picked up a small number of times. The chain couples TRBV5-1 to TRBJ2-7; D call uncertain. Germline assignment: CDR1 SGHRS and CDR2 YFSETQ. V lost 4 bases to trimming and J lost 2 bases, with 16 bases between them. The CDR3 is made up of 15 amino acids. DNA for the CDR3: TGCGCCAGCAGCCCTAGGGATGAACGCCCCTACGAGCAGTACTTC. Its protein is CASSPRDERPYEQYF.

The chain is built from TRBV6-1 and TRBJ1-4, with TRBD1 as a possible D gene (6 bases). Germline V CDR1 and CDR2: MNHNS, SASEGT. V was clipped by 8 bases and J by 6 bases, with 10 bases between them. This CDR3 has 12 amino acids. The CDR3 DNA is TGTGCCAGCGACAGGAATGATGAAAAACTGTTTTTT. Amino acid sequence: CASDRNDEKLFF.

The sample holds a few counts of this clonotype. The chain carries TRBV5-1 and TRBJ2-5; either TRBD1 or TRBD2 may fit D (5 bases each). Trimming removed 4 bases at V and 3 bases at J, with 16 bases between. CDR1 is SGHRS, CDR2 YFSETQ, per germline. CDR3 length: 15 residues. CDR3 bases: TGCGCCAGCAGCCTCCGGGACGCCAGAGAAGAGACCCAGTACTTC. Translating gives CASSLRDAREETQYF.